The clone carrying this T cell receptor (beta chain) is a singleton in its sample. Its antigen remains unknown. Time point defined: week 35, safety follow-up. The vaccine gave 300 ug of a 20-mer mutant IDH1 peptide subcutaneously per dose. This sample is part of a study of a mutant IDH1 vaccine in newly diagnosed glioma. In the study overall: Visit V12 happened at week 35; visit V13 happened at week 47. General study points: Among all patients, vaccine-induced immune responses occurred in roughly 95%.

Profiling relied on immunoSEQ multiplex PCR, and the TCRdb table lists in-frame clones only, not all of them. The sample has around 70,000 clones, approximately 86% seen once. The length of the CDR3 is 12 residues. Trimming removed 6 bases from V and 8 bases from J, with 11 bases in between. Germline-derived CDR1 and CDR2 are MDHEN and SYDVKM. The TCR originated in a man aged 25 to 45 with glioma. Sequenced here: PBMCs, sampled from a glioma patient whose treatment included an IDH1 peptide vaccine. The chain links TRBV28 to TRBJ2-1; unclear D gene. CDR3 nucleotide sequence: TGTGCCAGCAGCTCGCCTTATGATGAGCAGTTCTTC. Amino acids: CASSSPYDEQFF. Using reference TRBV28 and TRBJ2-1 for the parts outside the CDR3, the full variable domain is DVKVTQSSRYLVKRTGEKVFLECVQDMDHENMFWYRQDPGLGLRLIYFSYDVKMKEKGDIPEGYSVSREKKERFSLILESASTNQTSMYLCASSSPYDEQFFGPGTRLTVL.